This passage covers 23 T cell receptor beta chains from one sample sequenced in a study of T cell repertoires and Cas9 in healthy adults. Profiling relied on immunoSEQ multiplex PCR, and the TCRdb table lists in-frame clones only, not all of them. The table has 20,000 to 25,000 clones, around 90% seen once. Sequencing input: CD4+ effector T cells (CD127+, CD25-, CD137-, CD154-) from PBMCs; culture status not recorded. These receptors came from a human donor in good health.

The chain carries TRBV7-8 and TRBJ1-5; 9 positions agree with TRBD1. The germline V gene encodes CDR1 SGHVS and CDR2 FQNEAQ. Trimming removed 1 base from V and 6 bases from J; junction bases left unmatched: 13. CDR3 length: 18 residues. The CDR3 bases are TGTGCCAGCAGCTTAGGGGGTGGCGGGACAGGGATAGTTCAGCCCCAGCATTTT. Residues: CASSLGGGGTGIVQPQHF.

The chain employs TRBV5-5 and TRBJ2-7, with unresolved D. The CDR3 has 12 residues. V lost 1 base to trimming and J lost 3 bases, with 5 bases between them. CDR1 and CDR2 from the germline V gene are SGHKS and YYEKEE (reference sequence). CDR3 sequence reads: CASSLRVYEQYF. DNA of the CDR3: TGTGCCAGCAGCTTGAGAGTCTACGAGCAGTACTTC. Drawing the rest from reference TRBV5-5 and TRBJ2-7, the complete variable domain is DAGVTQSPTHLIKTRGQQVTLRCSPISGHKSVSWYQQVLGQGPQFIFQYYEKEERGRGNFPDRFSARQFPNYSSELNVNALLLGDSALYLCASSLRVYEQYFGPGTRLTVT.

The CDR3 sequence is CAGRTGDTGELFF. The CDR3 DNA is TGTGCCGGTCGGACAGGGGACACCGGGGAGCTGTTTTTT. This sequence joins TRBV30 and TRBJ2-2, with 9 bases matching TRBD1. Germline V gene sequence: CDR1 GTSNPN, CDR2 SVGIG (reference sequence). The CDR3 consists of 13 residues. V was clipped by 8 bases and J by 3 bases; unmatched bases: 4.

About this clone itself: An end of the junction differs from the germline gene, which may be a read error. The chain uses TRBV6-6 and TRBJ2-7, with 7 bases aligning to TRBD2. The CDR3 contains 13 residues. Germline CDR1 MNHNY, CDR2 SVGAGI (reference sequence). The CDR3 bases are TGTGCCACCGGGGGGAGGGTCTCCCACGAGCAGTACTTC. Residues: CATGGRVSHEQYF.

The V gene is TRBV2, the J gene TRBJ2-6; 8 positions agree with TRBD1. From germline, CDR1 is SNHLY and CDR2 FYNNEI. V shed 5 bases and J 2 bases; nucleotides not matched to a gene: 8. The CDR3 runs 17 residues. The CDR3 DNA reads as TGTGCCAGCAGTCCCGGACAGGGAATACCTGGGGCCAACGTCCTGACTTTC. It encodes CASSPGQGIPGANVLTF.

The chain's CDR3 is CAWGGVGFRGYTF. The CDR3 nucleotides read TGTGCCTGGGGAGGGGTAGGGTTCCGTGGCTACACCTTC. This rearrangement joins TRBV30 to TRBJ1-2, with D possibly being TRBD1 (5 bases). This CDR3 has 13 residues. Germline values: CDR1 GTSNPN, CDR2 SVGIG (reference sequence). The germline V and J ends were trimmed by 5 bases and 7 bases, with 17 bases remaining between them.

The sample holds one count of this clone. V and J are TRBV28 and TRBJ1-1; D gene uncertain. Trimming stripped 4 bases from V and 7 bases from J, with 16 bases between. Germline values: CDR1 MDHEN, CDR2 SYDVKM. The CDR3 sequence is 14 residues long. DNA of the CDR3: TGTGCCAGCAGTTCGCACCGGCGAGGGAGTGAAGCTTTCTTT. Translating gives CASSSHRRGSEAFF.

The rearrangement joins TRBV10-2 to TRBJ2-1, with D maybe TRBD2 (5 bases). V lost 5 bases to trimming and J lost 0 bases, with 14 bases between them. This CDR3 is 16 amino acids long. From germline, CDR1 is WSHSY and CDR2 SAAADI. CDR3 nucleotide sequence: TGCGCCAGCAGTAACCCCCAGCGGAGCTCCTACAATGAGCAGTTCTTC. This translates into CASSNPQRSSYNEQFF.

The gene calls are TRBV7-2 and TRBJ2-3; D could derive from TRBD1 or TRBD2 (6 bases each). Germline assignment: CDR1 SGHTA and CDR2 FQGNSA. The length of the CDR3 is 16 residues. Trimming took 1 base from V and 2 from J, leaving 13 bases between them. Written as DNA, the CDR3 is TGTGCCAGCAGCTTAGGTGGGGGGCGTGTCACAGATACGCAGTATTTT. It is translated as CASSLGGGRVTDTQYF.

Turning to this clone: Germline and junction disagree at one end, which may indicate a read error. Other DNA sequences in the sample encode the same CDR3. This sequence joins TRBV19 and TRBJ2-2, with 7 nucleotides matching TRBD2. This CDR3 is 15 amino acids long. Germline CDR1 LNHDA, CDR2 SQIVND (reference sequence). CDR3 nucleotide sequence: TGTGCCAGTAGCAGACTAGCAGGGAACTCCGGGGAGCTGTTTTTT. It specifies CASSRLAGNSGELFF.

The chain is built from TRBV7-3 and TRBJ1-1, with D perhaps TRBD1 (5 bases). CDR1 is SGHTA, CDR2 FQGTGA, per germline. CDR3 length: 13 residues. V lost 1 base, J lost 4 bases, and 7 bases lay in between. CDR3 in DNA: TGTGCCAGCAGCTTAATGGGGGGCACTGAAGCTTTCTTT. It specifies CASSLMGGTEAFF.

V is TRBV6-1 and J is TRBJ1-4, with unresolved D. The ends were cut back, 8 bases at V and 1 base at J, with 8 bases in the middle. The germline CDR1 and CDR2 sequences are MNHNS and SASEGT. The CDR3 is 13 amino acids. The CDR3 nucleotides are TGTGCCAGCGCCGACTTAACTAATGAAAAACTGTTTTTT. Encoded protein: CASADLTNEKLFF.

This chain joins TRBV15 and TRBJ1-2, with D possibly being TRBD1 (5 bases). Germline V gene lookup returns CDR1 LNHNV and CDR2 YYDKDF (reference sequence). CDR3 size: 15 residues. With 0 bases removed from V and 13 bases from J, the gap between germline ends came to 21 bases. CDR3 DNA: TGTGCCACCAGCAGAGATCGGCGGGGCCGCTATGAGGGCACCTTC. Its protein product is CATSRDRRGRYEGTF. Based on the CDR3 plus reference TRBV15 and TRBJ1-2, the full variable domain is DAMVIQNPRYQVTQFGKPVTLSCSQTLNHNVMYWYQQKSSQAPKLLFHYYDKDFNNEADTPDNFQSRRPNTSFCFLDIRSPGLGDTAMYLCATSRDRRGRYEGTFGSGTRLTVV.

The rearrangement uses TRBV4-1 and TRBJ1-4, with D possibly matching TRBD1 (5 bases). V lost 2 bases to trimming and J lost 3 bases, with 16 bases between them. CDR1 and CDR2 from the germline V gene are MGHRA and YSYEKL. This CDR3 is built from 17 residues. The chain's CDR3 is CASSQIRDRLANEKLFF. In DNA form, the CDR3 reads TGCGCCAGCAGCCAAATCCGGGACCGACTTGCTAATGAAAAACTGTTTTTT.

The chain combines TRBV10-1 with TRBJ2-1; D remains unclear. V was pared by 6 bases and J by 8 bases, with 14 bases between. The CDR3 runs 13 residues. Germline values: CDR1 WNHNN, CDR2 SYGVQD (reference sequence). CDR3 amino acids: CASSQNLRDEQFF. CDR3 bases: TGCGCCAGCAGCCAAAACCTGCGAGATGAGCAGTTCTTC.

The chain employs TRBV2 and TRBJ2-7; D remains ambiguous. V shed 5 bases and J shed 3 bases, with 14 bases lying between them. There are 14 residues in the CDR3. Germline CDR1 reads SNHLY; CDR2 reads FYNNEI. CDR3 bases: TGTGCCAGCAGTTTGCTGACGGCGAGCTACGAGCAGTACTTC. Its translation: CASSLLTASYEQYF.

This chain links TRBV5-1 with TRBJ1-2; D gene ambiguous. The CDR3 length is 15 residues. V lost 0 bases and J 8 bases, leaving 17 bases between the germline ends. Germline CDR1 and CDR2: SGHRS and YFSETQ. The CDR3 DNA is TGCGCCAGCAGCTTGGAGGGCCAGGCGCCTTGGGGCTACACCTTC. Encoded protein: CASSLEGQAPWGYTF.

The chain couples TRBV18 to TRBJ2-3; D is perhaps TRBD1 or TRBD2 (6 bases each). This CDR3 has 15 residues. The V end was cut by 1 base, the J end by 3 bases, with 11 bases between. CDR1 is KGHSH and CDR2 is LQKENI in the germline V gene. Here the CDR3 reads CASSPRGAGTDTQYF. In nucleotides, the CDR3 is TGTGCCAGCTCACCACGGGGGGCTGGTACAGATACGCAGTATTTT.

This CDR3 reads CASSEYWGTGELFF. CDR3 DNA sequence: TGTGCCAGCAGTGAATATTGGGGGACCGGGGAGCTGTTTTTT. V is TRBV6-1 and J is TRBJ2-2; D assignment may be TRBD1 or TRBD2 (5 bases each). With 2 bases removed from V and 5 bases from J, the gap between germline ends came to 9 bases. Germline V gene sequence: CDR1 MNHNS, CDR2 SASEGT. CDR3 length equals 14 residues.

This clone was counted only a few times. The rearrangement joins TRBV29-1 to TRBJ2-3; a possible D gene is TRBD1 (5 bases). Germline V gives CDR1 SQVTM, CDR2 ANQGSEA. This CDR3 is 17 amino acids long. V was cut by 4 bases and J by 2 bases, with 22 bases left in between. The CDR3 is CSVVSFRTPRYTDTQYF. In DNA form, the CDR3 reads TGCAGCGTTGTATCCTTCCGGACACCCCGGTACACAGATACGCAGTATTTT.

This clone was seen once. The chain couples TRBV5-6 to TRBJ1-2; TRBD1 might be the D (6 bases). Germline CDR1 and CDR2: SGHDT and YYEEEE. The V and J ends lost 0 bases and 11 bases respectively, with 8 bases between them. The CDR3 consists of 11 residues. CDR3 amino acids: CASSLDRGYTF. CDR3 DNA sequence: TGTGCCAGCAGCTTGGATAGGGGGTACACCTTC.

This clone was seen just once. J is TRBJ2-2 and V is TRBV7-6, with 9 bases fitting TRBD1. Germline V gene sequence: CDR1 SGHVS, CDR2 FNYEAQ. Unmatched junction bases numbered 8, after V lost 7 bases and J lost 2 bases. CDR3 size: 16 residues. In DNA, the CDR3 is TGTGCCAGCACTACCGGGACAGGGACCAACACCGGGGAGCTGTTTTTT. Residues: CASTTGTGTNTGELFF.

V is TRBV6-1 and J is TRBJ1-2; D is unclear. Germline V lookup: CDR1 MNHNS, CDR2 SASEGT. The CDR3 contains 14 residues. The ends were cut back, 6 bases at V and 3 bases at J, with 14 bases in the middle. The DNA for the CDR3 is TGTGCCAGCAGCCTGTGGGCGGAGGACTATGGCTACACCTTC. Its translation is CASSLWAEDYGYTF.